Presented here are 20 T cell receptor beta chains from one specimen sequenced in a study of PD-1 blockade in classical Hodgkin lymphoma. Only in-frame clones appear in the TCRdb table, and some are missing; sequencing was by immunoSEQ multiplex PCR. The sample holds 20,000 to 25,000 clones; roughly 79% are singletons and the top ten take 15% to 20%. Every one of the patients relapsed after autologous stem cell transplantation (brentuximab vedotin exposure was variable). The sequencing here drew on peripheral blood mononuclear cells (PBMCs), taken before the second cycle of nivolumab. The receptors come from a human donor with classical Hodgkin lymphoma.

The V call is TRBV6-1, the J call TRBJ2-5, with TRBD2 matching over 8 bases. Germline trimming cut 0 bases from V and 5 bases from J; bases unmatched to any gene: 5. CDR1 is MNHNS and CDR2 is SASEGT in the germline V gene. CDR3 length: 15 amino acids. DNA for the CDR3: TGTGCCAGCAGTGAAGCGCGGGGGGTACAGGAGACCCAGTACTTC. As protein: CASSEARGVQETQYF.

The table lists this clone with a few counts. The CDR3 region has the DNA TGTGCCAGCAGTTCCACTAGCGGGAGTTCCTACAATGAGCAGTTCTTC. Protein product: CASSSTSGSSYNEQFF. This sequence joins TRBV6-6 and TRBJ2-1; TRBD2 agrees at 11 bases. Germline V gene sequence: CDR1 MNHNY, CDR2 SVGAGI (reference sequence). J was trimmed by 1 base and V by 4 bases; bases with no gene match: 3. This CDR3 is 16 amino acids long.

The CDR3 spells CASSLILTRDIRKEAFF. The CDR3 nucleotides read TGTGCCAGCAGTTTAATCCTGACCCGGGACATCCGAAAAGAAGCTTTCTTT. This chain joins TRBV28 and TRBJ1-1; TRBD1 might be the D (6 bases). Germline V gene lookup returns CDR1 MDHEN and CDR2 SYDVKM. The CDR3 loop spans 17 amino acids. Trimming took off 2 bases at V and 8 bases at J, with 24 bases between the two ends.

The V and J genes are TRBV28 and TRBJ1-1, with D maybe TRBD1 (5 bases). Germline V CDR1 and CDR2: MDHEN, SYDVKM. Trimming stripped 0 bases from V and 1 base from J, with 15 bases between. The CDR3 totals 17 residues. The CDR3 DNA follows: TGTGCCAGCAGTTTATGGGGTAAGGGGTCGAGGAACACTGAAGCTTTCTTT. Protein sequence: CASSLWGKGSRNTEAFF.

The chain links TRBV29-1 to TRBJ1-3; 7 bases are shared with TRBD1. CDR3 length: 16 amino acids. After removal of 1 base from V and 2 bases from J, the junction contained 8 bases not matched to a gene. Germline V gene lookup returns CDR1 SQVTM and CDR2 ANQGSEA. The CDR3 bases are TGCAGCGTTGAAGGGGAGCGACAGGGACCTGGAAACACCATATATTTT. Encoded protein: CSVEGERQGPGNTIYF. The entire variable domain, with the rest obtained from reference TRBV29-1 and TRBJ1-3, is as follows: SAVISQKPSRDICQRGTSLTIQCQVDSQVTMMFWYRQQPGQSLTLIATANQGSEATYESGFVIDKFPISRPNLTFSTLTVSNMSPEDSSIYLCSVEGERQGPGNTIYFGEGSWLTVV.

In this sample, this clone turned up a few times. The CDR3 spells CASSNLPTSQETQYF. The CDR3 nucleotides are TGTGCCAGTAGTAACCTTCCGACTAGCCAAGAGACCCAGTACTTC. The chain recombines TRBV19 with TRBJ2-5, with a tentative D call TRBD2 (6 bases). V shed 4 bases and J shed 1 base, with 13 bases lying between them. The CDR3 length is 15 residues. CDR1 is LNHDA, CDR2 SQIVND, per germline (reference sequence). The variable domain in full, with the rest retrieved from reference TRBV19 and TRBJ2-5, is DGGITQSPKYLFRKEGQNVTLSCEQNLNHDAMYWYRQDPGQGLRLIYYSQIVNDFQKGDIAEGYSVSREKKESFPLTVTSAQKNPTAFYLCASSNLPTSQETQYFGPGTRLLVL.

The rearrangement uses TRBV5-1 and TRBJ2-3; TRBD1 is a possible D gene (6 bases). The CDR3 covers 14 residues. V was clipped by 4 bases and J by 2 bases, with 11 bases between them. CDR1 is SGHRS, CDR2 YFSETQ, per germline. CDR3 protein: CASSPGEITDTQYF. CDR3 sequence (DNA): TGCGCCAGCAGCCCAGGGGAAATCACAGATACGCAGTATTTT.

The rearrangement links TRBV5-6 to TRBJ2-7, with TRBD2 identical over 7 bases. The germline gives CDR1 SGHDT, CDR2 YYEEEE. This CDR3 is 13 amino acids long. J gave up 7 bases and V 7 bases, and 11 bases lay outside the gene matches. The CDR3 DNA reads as TGTGCCAGCCACCGGGGGGAAGTGTGGGAGCAGTACTTC. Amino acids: CASHRGEVWEQYF.

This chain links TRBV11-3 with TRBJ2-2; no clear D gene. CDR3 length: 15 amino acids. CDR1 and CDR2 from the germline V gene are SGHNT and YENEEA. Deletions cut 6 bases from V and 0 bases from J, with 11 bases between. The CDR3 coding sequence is TGTGCCAGCAGGCCAAACCAGGCGAACACCGGGGAGCTGTTTTTT. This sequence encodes CASRPNQANTGELFF.

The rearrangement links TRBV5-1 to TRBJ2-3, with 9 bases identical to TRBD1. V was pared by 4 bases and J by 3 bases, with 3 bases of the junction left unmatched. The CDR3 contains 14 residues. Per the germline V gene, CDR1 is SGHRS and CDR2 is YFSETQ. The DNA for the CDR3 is TGCGCCAGCAGCGGGACAGGGAGGACAGATACGCAGTATTTT. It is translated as CASSGTGRTDTQYF. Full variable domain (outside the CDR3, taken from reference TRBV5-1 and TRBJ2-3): KAGVTQTPRYLIKTRGQQVTLSCSPISGHRSVSWYQQTPGQGLQFLFEYFSETQRNKGNFPGRFSGRQFSNSRSEMNVSTLELGDSALYLCASSGTGRTDTQYFGPGTRLTVL.

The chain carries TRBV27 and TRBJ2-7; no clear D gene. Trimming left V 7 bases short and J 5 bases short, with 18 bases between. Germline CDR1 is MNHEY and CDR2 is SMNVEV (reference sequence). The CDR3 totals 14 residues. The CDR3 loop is CASTSKPWVDEQYF. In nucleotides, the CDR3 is TGTGCCAGCACCTCTAAGCCCTGGGTCGACGAGCAGTACTTC.

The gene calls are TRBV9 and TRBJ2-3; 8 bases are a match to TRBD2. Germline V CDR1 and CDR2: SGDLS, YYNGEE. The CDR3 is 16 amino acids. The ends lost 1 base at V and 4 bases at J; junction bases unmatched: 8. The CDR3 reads CASSVTGGPMADTQYF. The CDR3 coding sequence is TGTGCCAGCAGCGTAACGGGGGGGCCGATGGCAGATACGCAGTATTTT. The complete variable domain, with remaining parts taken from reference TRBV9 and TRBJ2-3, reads DSGVTQTPKHLITATGQRVTLRCSPRSGDLSVYWYQQSLDQGLQFLIQYYNGEERAKGNILERFSAQQFPDLHSELNLSSLELGDSALYFCASSVTGGPMADTQYFGPGTRLTVL.

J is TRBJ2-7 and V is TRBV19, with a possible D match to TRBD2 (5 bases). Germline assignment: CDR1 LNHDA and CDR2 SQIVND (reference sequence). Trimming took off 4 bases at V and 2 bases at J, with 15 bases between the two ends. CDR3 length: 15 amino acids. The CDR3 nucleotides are TGTGCCAGTAGTACGGACTCCTACGGTCCCTACGAGCAGTACTTC. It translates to CASSTDSYGPYEQYF.

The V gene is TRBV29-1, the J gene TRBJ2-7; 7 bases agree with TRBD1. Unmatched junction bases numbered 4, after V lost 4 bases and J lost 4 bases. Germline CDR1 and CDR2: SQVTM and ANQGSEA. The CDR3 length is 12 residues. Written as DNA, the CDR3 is TGCAGCGTTGCCCAGGGGGTTTACGAGCAGTACTTC. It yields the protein CSVAQGVYEQYF.

The DNA for the CDR3 is TGTGCCAGCAGCTTAAGGGGTTATTATGAAAAACTGTTTTTT. It specifies CASSLRGYYEKLFF. The rearrangement links TRBV7-2 to TRBJ1-4; D may be TRBD1 (5 bases). CDR3 length equals 14 residues. V was pared by 2 bases and J by 6 bases, with 10 bases between. The germline CDR1 and CDR2 sequences are SGHTA and FQGNSA. The variable domain in full, with the rest retrieved from reference TRBV7-2 and TRBJ1-4, is GAGVSQSPSNKVTEKGKDVELRCDPISGHTALYWYRQSLGQGLEFLIYFQGNSAPDKSGLPSDRFSAERTGGSVSTLTIQRTQQEDSAVYLCASSLRGYYEKLFFGSGTQLSVL.

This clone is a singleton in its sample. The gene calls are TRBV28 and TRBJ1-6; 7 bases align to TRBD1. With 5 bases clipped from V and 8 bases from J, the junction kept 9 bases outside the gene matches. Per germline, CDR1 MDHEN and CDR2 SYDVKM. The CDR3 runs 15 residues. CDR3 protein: CASSPPAGQYSPLHF. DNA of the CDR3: TGTGCCAGCAGTCCCCCCGCGGGACAGTATTCACCCCTCCACTTT.

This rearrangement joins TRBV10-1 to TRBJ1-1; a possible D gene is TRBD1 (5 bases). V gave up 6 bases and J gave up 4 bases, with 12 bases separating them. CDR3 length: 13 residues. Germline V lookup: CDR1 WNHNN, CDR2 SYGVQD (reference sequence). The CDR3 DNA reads TGCGCCAGCAGAGACAGTTCGAGCACTGAAGCTTTCTTT. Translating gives CASRDSSSTEAFF.

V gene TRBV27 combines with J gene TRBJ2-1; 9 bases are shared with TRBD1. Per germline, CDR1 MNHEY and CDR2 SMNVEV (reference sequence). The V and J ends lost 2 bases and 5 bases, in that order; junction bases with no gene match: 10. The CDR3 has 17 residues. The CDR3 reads CASSLQITGGPNNEQFF. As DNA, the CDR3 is TGTGCCAGCAGTTTACAAATAACAGGGGGCCCTAACAATGAGCAGTTCTTC.

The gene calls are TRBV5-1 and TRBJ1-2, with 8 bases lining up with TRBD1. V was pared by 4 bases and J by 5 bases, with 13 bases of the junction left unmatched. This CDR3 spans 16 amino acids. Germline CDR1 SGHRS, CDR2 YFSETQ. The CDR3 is CASSDEGIGQGYGYTF. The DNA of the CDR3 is TGCGCCAGCAGCGATGAGGGAATCGGACAGGGTTATGGCTACACCTTC.

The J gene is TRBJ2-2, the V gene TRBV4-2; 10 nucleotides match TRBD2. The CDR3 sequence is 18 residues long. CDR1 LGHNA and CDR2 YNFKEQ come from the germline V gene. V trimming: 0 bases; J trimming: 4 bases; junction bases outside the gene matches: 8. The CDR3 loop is CASSQDRPSGSFTGELFF. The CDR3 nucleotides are TGTGCCAGCAGCCAAGATCGGCCTAGCGGGAGTTTCACCGGGGAGCTGTTTTTT.